These 32 T cell receptor beta chains were sequenced from one sample in a study of blood T cell repertoires in COVID-19. The table came from immunoSEQ multiplex PCR; TCRdb's copy has only in-frame clones and leaves some out. The profile shows 230,000 or so clones, roughly 88% of them singletons. The source material was PBMCs or T cells enriched from blood (not recorded which). These receptors originate from a woman between 50 and 59 years old with acute COVID-19.

The sample holds one count of this clone. The J gene is TRBJ2-1, the V gene TRBV18; D not resolved. CDR1 is KGHSH and CDR2 is LQKENI in the germline V gene. The V end lost 3 bases, the J end lost 0 bases, and 9 bases lay between the germline ends. The CDR3 is made up of 15 amino acids. This CDR3 reads CASSPVGFSYNEQFF. As DNA, the CDR3 is TGTGCCAGCTCACCGGTCGGGTTCTCCTACAATGAGCAGTTCTTC.

V and J are TRBV28 and TRBJ2-1, with D hard to call. CDR3 size: 12 residues. CDR1 is MDHEN and CDR2 is SYDVKM in the germline V gene. Between the trimmed V and J ends, which lost 1 base and 10 bases, there was a span of 8 bases. The CDR3 bases are TGTGCCAGCAGTTTATCACTCTTGGAGCAGTTCTTC. Protein sequence: CASSLSLLEQFF.

The chain links TRBV6-4 to TRBJ1-5; TRBD1 matches 9 bases. CDR3 length: 14 amino acids. The germline V gene has CDR1 MRHNA and CDR2 SNTAGT. V shed 6 bases, J shed 4 bases, and the junction held 4 bases outside the gene matches. The CDR3, as DNA: TGTGCCAGCAGCCAGACAGGGGGAAATCAGCCCCAGCATTTT. Protein product: CASSQTGGNQPQHF.

The genes are TRBV21-1 and TRBJ1-6; the D call of TRBD1 is as the table states it, not checked on the DNA. TRBV21-1 is shown as a pseudogene. This CDR3 comprises 18 residues. The CDR3 DNA is TGTGCCAGCAGCAAAGAGGTCCCCCGGACAGGGAGGGATTCACCCCTCCACTTT. Encoded protein: CASSKEVPRTGRDSPLHF.

This rearrangement joins TRBV19 to TRBJ1-1; 9 nucleotides agree with TRBD1. The germline V gene has CDR1 LNHDA and CDR2 SQIVND (reference sequence). The CDR3 has 15 amino acids. V shed 5 bases, J shed 2 bases, and the junction held 6 bases outside the gene matches. The CDR3 DNA sequence: TGTGCCAGTAGTGGGACAGGGACGTTCAACACTGAAGCTTTCTTT. Its translation: CASSGTGTFNTEAFF.

The J gene is TRBJ1-4, the V gene TRBV4-2; 9 bases line up with TRBD1. V was clipped by 5 bases and J by 2 bases; unmatched bases: 3. This CDR3 comprises 15 residues. Germline values: CDR1 LGHNA, CDR2 YNFKEQ. The CDR3 coding sequence is TGTGCCAGCAGCAAACAGGGGGCCACTAATGAAAAACTGTTTTTT. This codes for CASSKQGATNEKLFF.

Worth noting for this clone: One junction end disagrees with the germline gene, perhaps due to a read error. V and J are TRBV10-3 and TRBJ2-1, with 10 bases matching TRBD2. This CDR3 region has 16 residues. Germline CDR1 reads ENHRY; CDR2 reads SYGVKD. CDR3: CAISGTSAASYNEQFF. The CDR3 bases are TGTGCCATAAGTGGGACTAGCGCAGCCTCCTACAATGAGCAGTTCTTC.

The chain has TRBV19 and TRBJ2-7; no clear D. CDR1 is LNHDA and CDR2 is SQIVND in the germline V gene (reference sequence). Trimming shortened V by 8 bases and J by 6 bases, and 17 bases separated the two germline ends. The CDR3 is made up of 13 amino acids. CDR3 sequence reads: CASAPRSAVEQYF. In DNA form, the CDR3 reads TGTGCCAGTGCTCCGCGGTCCGCCGTCGAGCAGTACTTC.

The CDR3 bases are TGTGCCAGCAGTTACCCAGGGAACTATGGCTACACCTTC. Its protein is CASSYPGNYGYTF. This rearrangement joins TRBV6-5 to TRBJ1-2, with D perhaps TRBD1 (5 bases). The V end lost 2 bases, the J end lost 2 bases, and 6 bases lay between the germline ends. Germline V gene sequence: CDR1 MNHEY, CDR2 SVGAGI. This CDR3 contains 13 residues.

The rearrangement joins TRBV27 to TRBJ1-2; 12 bases are shared with TRBD1. J gave up 1 base and V 0 bases, and 6 bases lay outside the gene matches. The CDR3 consists of 18 residues. From germline, CDR1 is MNHEY and CDR2 SMNVEV (reference sequence). CDR3 DNA sequence: TGTGCCAGCAGTTTATCGGGACAGGGGGCATTTGGTAACTATGGCTACACCTTC. Its protein product is CASSLSGQGAFGNYGYTF.

V and J are TRBV6-2 or TRBV6-3 and TRBJ2-5, with 10 bases identical to TRBD2. Looked up from germline, CDR1 is MNHEY and CDR2 is SVGEGT. This CDR3 contains 18 residues. With V trimmed by 0 bases and J by 7 bases, 14 bases remained unmatched. The CDR3 sequence: CASSYSSMWGLARGTQYF. CDR3 DNA: TGTGCCAGCAGTTACTCTTCGATGTGGGGACTAGCGAGAGGGACCCAGTACTTC.

This clone was seen only once. J is TRBJ2-2 and V is TRBV5-1; 12 nucleotides agree with TRBD2. This CDR3 is built from 17 residues. CDR1 and CDR2 from the germline V gene are SGHRS and YFSETQ. Germline trimming cut 0 bases from V and 6 bases from J; bases unmatched to any gene: 6. The CDR3 reads CASSLVLAGGPSGELFF. CDR3 bases: TGCGCCAGCAGCTTGGTTCTAGCGGGAGGGCCCTCCGGGGAGCTGTTTTTT.

This chain links TRBV5-4 with TRBJ2-7, with TRBD2 matching over 12 bases. CDR1 and CDR2 (germline): SGHNT, YYREEE (reference sequence). The junction had 5 bases not matched to a gene; V was cut back by 0 bases and J by 4 bases. The CDR3 consists of 16 residues. The CDR3 DNA sequence: TGTGCCAGCAGCTTGGGTTGGACTAGCGGGATGTACGAGCAGTACTTC. Protein: CASSLGWTSGMYEQYF.

In DNA form, the CDR3 reads TGTGCCAGCAGCAAAGGACTAGCGGGATTGTTAGATACGCAGTATTTT. Translating it yields CASSKGLAGLLDTQYF. The V gene is TRBV9, the J gene TRBJ2-3; TRBD2 matches at 12 bases. Germline V gene sequence: CDR1 SGDLS, CDR2 YYNGEE. The CDR3 covers 16 residues. V gave up 4 bases and J gave up 5 bases; unmatched junction bases: 8.

The rearrangement uses TRBV4-2 and TRBJ2-7; 8 bases map to TRBD2. Germline loops: CDR1 LGHNA, CDR2 YNFKEQ. This CDR3 contains 16 residues. The ends lost 1 base at V and 6 bases at J; junction bases unmatched: 11. This chain's CDR3 is CASSQGQRERSFEQYF. CDR3 nucleotides: TGTGCCAGCAGCCAAGGGCAGCGGGAGAGGTCGTTCGAGCAGTACTTC.

In this sample, this clone turned up a few times. The chain combines TRBV14 with TRBJ1-5, with TRBD1 as a possible D gene (5 bases). CDR3 size: 13 residues. Per the germline V gene, CDR1 is SGHDN and CDR2 is FVKESK. Deletions cut 9 bases from V and 5 bases from J, with 14 bases between. CDR3 loop: CARVSRGYQPQHF. DNA of the CDR3: TGTGCCAGGGTCTCCCGGGGGTATCAGCCCCAGCATTTT.

V usage is TRBV9 and J usage is TRBJ2-7, with 8 bases lining up with TRBD2. Germline values: CDR1 SGDLS, CDR2 YYNGEE. Trimming removed 3 bases from V and 4 bases from J; junction bases left unmatched: 6. CDR3 length: 14 amino acids. The CDR3 is CASSAGLGGYEQYF. CDR3 coding DNA: TGTGCCAGCAGCGCGGGACTAGGAGGGTACGAGCAGTACTTC.

V is TRBV2 and J is TRBJ2-7, with 9 nucleotides matching TRBD1. Germline CDR1 and CDR2: SNHLY and FYNNEI. This CDR3 is 15 amino acids long. With V trimmed by 6 bases and J by 4 bases, 10 bases remained unmatched. CDR3 sequence reads: CASSEPGTGHYEQYF. CDR3 nucleotides: TGTGCCAGCAGCGAACCCGGGACAGGGCATTACGAGCAGTACTTC.

The rearrangement joins TRBV29-1 to TRBJ2-1; 10 nucleotides agree with TRBD2. Germline V gene lookup returns CDR1 SQVTM and CDR2 ANQGSEA. The trim removed 5 bases at V and 2 bases at J, leaving 3 bases unmatched. The length of the CDR3 is 14 residues. The CDR3 region is CSVPTSGAYNEQFF. The CDR3, as DNA: TGCAGCGTTCCCACTAGCGGGGCCTACAATGAGCAGTTCTTC.

This chain connects TRBV18 to TRBJ1-5; D unresolved. Germline-derived CDR1 and CDR2 are KGHSH and LQKENI. The CDR3 is made up of 16 amino acids. The germline V and J ends were trimmed by 2 bases and 2 bases, with 13 bases remaining between them. The CDR3 here is CASSPSGGLGNQPQHF. The CDR3 region has the DNA TGTGCCAGCTCACCAAGTGGAGGGTTAGGCAATCAGCCCCAGCATTTT.

V is TRBV27 and J is TRBJ2-5; D is possibly TRBD2 (5 bases). This CDR3 has 13 amino acids. Trimming pared 5 bases from V and 5 bases from J, leaving 12 bases between. The germline V gene has CDR1 MNHEY and CDR2 SMNVEV (reference sequence). CDR3 sequence: CASSRQEEETQYF. In DNA form, the CDR3 reads TGTGCCAGCAGTAGGCAGGAGGAGGAGACCCAGTACTTC.

The gene calls are TRBV5-1 and TRBJ2-3; 8 bases align to TRBD1. This CDR3 has 16 residues. Unmatched junction bases numbered 8, after V lost 0 bases and J lost 5 bases. Germline CDR1 is SGHRS and CDR2 is YFSETQ. Written as DNA, the CDR3 is TGCGCCAGCAGCTTGGAGGGCAGGGGGCGAGGAGATACGCAGTATTTT. Translating gives CASSLEGRGRGDTQYF.

V gene TRBV29-1 combines with J gene TRBJ2-7; 8 nucleotides line up with TRBD2. After removal of 4 bases from V and 4 bases from J, the junction contained 12 bases not matched to a gene. Germline CDR1 and CDR2: SQVTM and ANQGSEA. The CDR3 loop spans 15 amino acids. As DNA, the CDR3 is TGCAGCGTTGGACGGAGAGCGGGAGTTGGGTACGAGCAGTACTTC. It is translated as CSVGRRAGVGYEQYF.

This chain links TRBV28 with TRBJ1-2, with a tentative D call TRBD1 (5 bases). Trimming cost V 0 bases and J 7 bases, with 9 bases left between them. Germline V CDR1 and CDR2: MDHEN, SYDVKM. The CDR3 extends over 13 amino acids. In nucleotides, the CDR3 is TGTGCCAGCAGTTTATGGGGGCAGGGTGGCTACACCTTC. As protein: CASSLWGQGGYTF.

The genes are TRBV7-2 and TRBJ2-7; TRBD2 agrees at 8 bases. Germline V gives CDR1 SGHTA, CDR2 FQGNSA. This CDR3 is built from 14 residues. J was trimmed by 4 bases and V by 3 bases; bases with no gene match: 5. CDR3 sequence: CASSFAASGYEQYF. The CDR3 nucleotides are TGTGCCAGCAGCTTTGCCGCTAGCGGGTACGAGCAGTACTTC.

The chain links TRBV4-1 to TRBJ1-6, with D tentatively TRBD1 (5 bases). V was pared by 1 base and J by 0 bases, with 13 bases between. This CDR3 has 18 residues. The V gene's germline CDR1 is MGHRA and CDR2 YSYEKL. CDR3 in amino acids: CASSQVTVRASYNSPLHF. As DNA, the CDR3 is TGCGCCAGCAGCCAAGTAACGGTCAGGGCCTCCTATAATTCACCCCTCCACTTT.

The table lists this clone with a count of one. The rearrangement joins TRBV25-1 to TRBJ2-2; D is possibly TRBD2 (6 bases). V lost 3 bases and J lost 7, with 15 bases in between. The CDR3 extends over 15 amino acids. Germline CDR1 MGHDK, CDR2 SYGVNS. As DNA, the CDR3 is TGTGCCAGCAGTGATCGTTATCTAGCGTACGGGGAGCTGTTTTTT. This translates into CASSDRYLAYGELFF.

The V call is TRBV19, the J call TRBJ1-5; TRBD1 matches at 10 bases. The V gene end was trimmed by 4 bases and the J gene end by 2 bases; junction bases not matched to a gene: 14. Germline V gene lookup returns CDR1 LNHDA and CDR2 SQIVND (reference sequence). The CDR3 loop spans 19 amino acids. CDR3 region: CASSTLPGTGVEGNQPQHF. The CDR3 DNA follows: TGTGCCAGTAGTACCCTCCCCGGGACAGGGGTCGAAGGCAATCAGCCCCAGCATTTT. The entire variable domain, with the rest obtained from reference TRBV19 and TRBJ1-5, is as follows: DGGITQSPKYLFRKEGQNVTLSCEQNLNHDAMYWYRQDPGQGLRLIYYSQIVNDFQKGDIAEGYSVSREKKESFPLTVTSAQKNPTAFYLCASSTLPGTGVEGNQPQHFGDGTRLSIL.

The chain carries TRBV7-6 and TRBJ2-5; maybe TRBD2 (6 bases). Germline V gene lookup returns CDR1 SGHVS and CDR2 FNYEAQ. CDR3 length: 14 residues. V dropped 5 bases and J dropped 5 bases, with 15 bases sitting between them. CDR3 region: CASSPRGGSETQYF. For the CDR3, the DNA is TGTGCCAGCAGCCCCCGGGGAGGCTCGGAGACCCAGTACTTC.

The chain combines TRBV3-1 (or the pseudogene TRBV3-2) with TRBJ2-1; 9 bases align to TRBD1. CDR1 is LGHDT and CDR2 is YNNKEL in the germline V gene (reference sequence). This CDR3 has 16 amino acids. After removal of 0 bases from V and 3 bases from J, the junction contained 3 bases not matched to a gene. The CDR3 nucleotides read TGTGCCAGCAGCCAAGAAGGGACAGGGCTCTACAATGAGCAGTTCTTC. Translating gives CASSQEGTGLYNEQFF.

The chain couples TRBV29-1 to TRBJ1-3, with D perhaps TRBD1 (5 bases). V lost 5 bases to trimming and J lost 3 bases, with 8 bases between them. Germline-derived CDR1 and CDR2 are SQVTM and ANQGSEA. The CDR3 consists of 12 residues. CDR3 amino acids: CSVWTHGNTIYF. The CDR3 DNA is TGCAGCGTTTGGACACATGGAAACACCATATATTTT.

CDR3 in amino acids: CASSPRTGGSTDTQYF. CDR3 DNA sequence: TGTGCCAGCTCACCTCGGACAGGGGGTAGCACAGATACGCAGTATTTT. This chain uses TRBV18 with TRBJ2-3; 10 bases fit TRBD1. The germline V gene encodes CDR1 KGHSH and CDR2 LQKENI. After removal of 3 bases from V and 0 bases from J, the junction contained 3 bases not matched to a gene. The CDR3 is 16 amino acids.